This T cell receptor (beta chain) was retrieved from a study of CD8+ T cells in alopecia areata. Study details: Treated patients received oral tofacitinib, 5 to 10 mg twice daily.

Per germline, CDR1 SGHRS and CDR2 YFSETQ. The CDR3 has 16 residues. The trim removed 5 bases at V and 0 bases at J, leaving 5 bases unmatched. Following extraction, RNA underwent reverse transcription to cDNA, which served as the sequencing template. Generated by immunoSEQ multiplex PCR, the TCRdb table keeps only in-frame clones and is missing some. The repertoire holds roughly 120,000 clones, with around two fifths as singletons. Lesional scalp punch biopsies and peripheral blood came from alopecia areata patients. Sorting of CD4+ and CD8+ T cells was performed on PBMCs. This clone was picked up a small number of times.

The chain links TRBV5-1 to TRBJ2-1, with 10 bases that match TRBD2. This receptor was obtained from a human donor with alopecia areata. Sample: CD4+ T cells sorted from blood. CDR3 protein: CASRSTSGNSYNEQFF. DNA for the CDR3: TGCGCCAGCAGATCCACTAGCGGGAACTCCTACAATGAGCAGTTCTTC.